These T cell receptor beta chains were read from a single sample in a study of blood T cell repertoires in COVID-19. Produced via immunoSEQ multiplex PCR; TCRdb's table is partial and in-frame only. The profile covers roughly 77,000 clones, with 75% to 85% appearing a single time and approximately 4.6% taken by the ten largest. Sequenced material: peripheral blood. The origin of the receptors is a woman aged 70-85 years with acute or convalescent COVID-19. Both conserved end residues are part of each CDR3. The D gene is left open where the match is weak. The size entry is marked missing in some rows and otherwise reads once, few, many or a size class.

length,J,V,size,D,CDR3,DNA
16,TRBJ1-6,TRBV5-1,-,-,CASSLAVVSDTSPLHF,TGCGCCAGCAGCTTGGCGGTGGTGTCCGACACTTCACCCCTCCACTTT
16,TRBJ1-5,TRBV5-6,-,-,CASSSLGRGSNQPQHF,TGTGCCAGCAGCTCCCTCGGGCGGGGGAGCAATCAGCCCCAGCATTTT
15,TRBJ2-1,TRBV3-1/TRBV3-2,-,TRBD2,CASSQVGLAGAEQFF,TGTGCCAGCAGCCAAGTGGGACTAGCGGGGGCGGAGCAGTTCTTC
11,TRBJ1-4,TRBV12-3/TRBV12-4,-,-,CASSRDQKLFF,TGTGCCAGCAGCCGGGATCAGAAACTGTTTTTT
12,TRBJ2-7,TRBV3-1/TRBV3-2,-,-,CASSQNPGVSTF,TGTGCCAGCAGCCAAAATCCAGGGGTCTCCACGTTC
14,TRBJ2-5,TRBV5-1,-,TRBD1,CASRGWTGQETQYF,TGCGCCAGCAGAGGTTGGACAGGTCAAGAGACCCAGTACTTC
19,TRBJ2-4,TRBV7-6,few,-,CASSLGRGEDRLAKNIQYF,TGTGCCAGCAGCTTAGGTCGGGGGGAGGACAGACTAGCCAAAAACATTCAGTACTTC
12,TRBJ1-3,TRBV9,-,-,CASSADRYTIYF,TGTGCCAGCAGCGCCGATCGGTACACCATATATTTT
15,TRBJ1-1,TRBV24-1,-,-,CATSDLQHLNTEAFF,TGTGCCACCAGTGATTTGCAACATCTTAACACTGAAGCTTTCTTT
13,TRBJ2-3,TRBV12-3/TRBV12-4,-,-,CASRPTTTDTQYF,TGTGCCAGCAGACCTACTACCACAGATACGCAGTATTTT
15,TRBJ1-3,TRBV18,-,-,CASSSSEASGNTIYF,TGTGCCAGCTCATCCAGCGAGGCCTCTGGAAACACCATATATTTT
16,TRBJ1-3,TRBV4-2,-,-,CASSLRRGAAGNTIYF,TGTGCCAGCAGCCTAAGGCGGGGGGCAGCTGGAAACACCATATATTTT
14,TRBJ1-2,TRBV7-9,few,TRBD1,CASSLGGTGYGYTF,TGTGCCAGCAGCTTAGGAGGGACAGGGTATGGCTACACCTTC
13,TRBJ2-7,TRBV14,-,-,CASSQVIGYEQYF,TGTGCCAGCAGCCAAGTTATCGGCTACGAGCAGTACTTC
16,TRBJ2-1,TRBV10-3,-,-,CAISDLPQGPYNEQFF,TGTGCCATCAGTGACCTTCCCCAGGGGCCTTACAATGAGCAGTTCTTC
15,TRBJ1-5,TRBV19,-,TRBD1,CASNLRQGNNQPQHF,TGTGCCAGCAACCTCCGACAGGGGAACAATCAGCCCCAGCATTTT
14,TRBJ1-2,TRBV2,-,TRBD1,CASSVDRTNYGYTF,TGTGCCAGCAGCGTGGACAGGACGAACTATGGCTACACCTTC
17,TRBJ1-2,TRBV24-1,-,TRBD1,CATSDANPRDRGNGYTF,TGTGCCACCAGTGATGCAAACCCCCGGGACAGGGGAAATGGCTACACCTTC
15,TRBJ2-3,TRBV18,-,-,CASSPPQGNTDTQYF,TGTGCCAGCTCACCACCCCAGGGTAACACAGATACGCAGTATTTT
15,TRBJ2-4,TRBV4-1,-,-,CASSHPDQVGNIQYF,TGCGCCAGCAGCCACCCCGACCAGGTTGGAAACATTCAGTACTTC
12,TRBJ2-5,TRBV7-2,once,-,CASSPGLSPQYF,TGTGCCAGCAGCCCAGGACTCAGCCCCCAGTACTTC
14,TRBJ2-1,TRBV6-2/TRBV6-3,-,TRBD1,CASSWQGAYNEQFF,TGTGCCAGCAGTTGGCAGGGGGCCTACAATGAGCAGTTCTTC
14,TRBJ2-7,TRBV6-2/TRBV6-3,-,-,CASSYSGGASEQYF,TGTGCCAGCAGTTACTCGGGGGGGGCCTCCGAGCAGTACTTC
15,TRBJ2-5,TRBV15,-,TRBD1,CATSRDDRALETQYF,TGTGCCACCAGCAGAGATGACAGGGCATTAGAGACCCAGTACTTC
15,TRBJ1-6,TRBV6-6,-,TRBD1,CASSDTGTANSPLHF,TGTGCCAGCAGTGATACCGGGACAGCGAATTCACCCCTCCACTTT
14,TRBJ2-5,TRBV4-3,-,TRBD2,CASSQAAGVETQYF,TGCGCCAGCAGCCAAGCGGCGGGGGTAGAGACCCAGTACTTC
15,TRBJ2-3,TRBV5-1,-,-,CASSSRLDRADTQYF,TGCGCCAGCAGCTCCCGATTAGATCGGGCAGATACGCAGTATTTT
16,TRBJ2-1,TRBV19,-,TRBD1,CASSFQIRTGIDEQFF,TGTGCCAGTAGTTTTCAGATTCGGACAGGAATCGATGAGCAGTTCTTC
15,TRBJ2-7,TRBV7-2,-,TRBD2,CASSLSGGGSYEQYF,TGTGCCAGCAGCTTAAGCGGGGGGGGCTCCTACGAGCAGTACTTC
14,TRBJ2-1,TRBV18,-,-,CASSPTPSGNEQFF,TGTGCCAGCTCACCAACCCCCAGCGGCAATGAGCAGTTCTTC
14,TRBJ1-2,TRBV5-1,-,-,CASSSSYTGNGYTF,TGCGCCAGCAGCTCATCATATACAGGAAATGGCTACACCTTC
15,TRBJ1-2,TRBV27,-,-,CASSSWAEPNYGYTF,TGTGCCAGCAGTTCCTGGGCCGAGCCGAACTATGGCTACACCTTC
16,TRBJ2-1,TRBV11-2,-,TRBD2,CASSFPGRGGYNEQFF,TGTGCCAGCAGCTTTCCGGGGCGGGGGGGTTACAATGAGCAGTTCTTC
13,TRBJ1-1,TRBV12-3/TRBV12-4,-,TRBD1,CASSRQGDTEAFF,TGTGCCAGCAGCCGACAGGGAGACACTGAAGCTTTCTTT
15,TRBJ1-6,TRBV10-1,-,TRBD1,CPPTRQGATNSPLHF,TGCCCCCCCACTCGACAGGGGGCGACTAATTCACCCCTCCACTTT
14,TRBJ2-2,TRBV2,few,-,CASSSDSNTGELFF,TGTGCCAGCAGTTCGGACTCGAACACCGGGGAGCTGTTTTTT
18,TRBJ1-2,TRBV6-1,-,-,CASSVPAGGAFSNYGYTF,TGTGCCAGCAGTGTCCCGGCGGGGGGCGCCTTTTCTAACTATGGCTACACCTTC
15,TRBJ1-5,TRBV7-2,-,TRBD1,CASSLVRGLNQPQHF,TGTGCCAGCAGCTTAGTCAGGGGGCTGAATCAGCCCCAGCATTTT
15,TRBJ2-7,TRBV24-1,-,-,CATSDPTTGAYEQYF,TGTGCCACCAGTGATCCTACCACAGGAGCCTACGAGCAGTACTTC
16,TRBJ1-4,TRBV7-9,once,TRBD1,CASSPDRGARGEKLFF,TGTGCCAGCAGCCCGGACAGGGGCGCAAGAGGTGAAAAACTGTTTTTT
13,TRBJ1-5,TRBV5-1,-,-,CASSSGSNQPQHF,TGCGCCAGCAGCTCGGGTAGTAATCAGCCCCAGCATTTT
12,TRBJ1-2,TRBV11-2,-,-,CASSLWGDGYTF,TGTGCCAGCAGCTTATGGGGGGATGGCTACACCTTC
15,TRBJ1-3,TRBV10-3,-,TRBD1,CAISEGTVGFDTIYF,TGTGCCATCAGTGAGGGGACAGTCGGGTTCGACACCATATATTTT
19,TRBJ2-2,TRBV18,-,-,CASSPPGGVTLANTGELFF,TGTGCCAGCTCACCACCGGGCGGGGTTACGCTCGCGAACACCGGGGAGCTGTTTTTT
15,TRBJ2-7,TRBV4-1,-,TRBD1,CASSQEGQGNHEQYF,TGCGCCAGCAGCCAAGAGGGACAGGGCAACCACGAGCAGTACTTC
15,TRBJ2-2,TRBV24-1,-,-,CATSDLDTNTGELFF,TGTGCCACCAGTGATTTGGACACGAACACCGGGGAGCTGTTTTTT
15,TRBJ1-6,TRBV5-4,once,TRBD1,CASSRGQIYNSPLHF,TGTGCCAGCAGCCGGGGACAGATCTATAATTCACCCCTCCACTTT
16,TRBJ2-1,TRBV5-1,-,TRBD2,CASSLVRGGSTNEQFF,TGCGCCAGCAGCTTGGTCCGGGGGGGCTCTACTAATGAGCAGTTCTTC
18,TRBJ2-3,TRBV7-7,once,-,CASSLAAQGLEGTDTQYF,TGTGCTAGCAGCTTAGCCGCCCAGGGGTTGGAGGGCACAGATACGCAGTATTTT
14,TRBJ1-1,TRBV5-8,once,-,CASSFAGMNTEAFF,TGTGCCAGCAGCTTCGCAGGGATGAACACTGAAGCTTTCTTT
12,TRBJ2-2,TRBV7-9,-,-,CAIQPNTGELFF,TGTGCCATACAACCCAACACCGGGGAGCTGTTTTTT
14,TRBJ2-5,TRBV7-2,-,-,CASSLITAEETQYF,TGTGCCAGCAGCTTAATTACAGCCGAAGAGACCCAGTACTTC
17,TRBJ2-7,TRBV4-1,few,TRBD2,CASSQGNIWAGEDRLYF,TGCGCCAGCAGCCAAGGGAACATTTGGGCGGGGGAAGATAGGCTGTACTTC
15,TRBJ2-7,TRBV7-8,few,TRBD2,CASSSLGSGSYEQYF,TGTGCCAGCAGCTCCCTTGGTAGCGGGTCCTACGAGCAGTACTTC
14,TRBJ2-1,TRBV5-1,-,-,CASSLTSSYNEQFF,TGCGCCAGCAGCTTGACTAGCTCCTACAATGAGCAGTTCTTC
15,TRBJ2-3,TRBV7-2,-,TRBD2,CASSFLAEITDTQYF,TGTGCCAGCAGCTTTCTAGCGGAGATCACAGATACGCAGTATTTT
15,TRBJ1-6,TRBV6-5,few,-,CASSFQPGVNSPLHF,TGTGCCAGCAGTTTTCAACCAGGGGTTAATTCACCCCTCCACTTT
16,TRBJ2-1,TRBV13,-,TRBD2,CASSLSSGGAYNEQFF,TGTGCCAGCAGCCTTTCTAGCGGGGGGGCCTACAATGAGCAGTTCTTC